This passage covers 22 T cell receptor beta chains from one sample sequenced in a study of blood T cells in healthy people across ages. Primed by a sample-barcoded 5' primer and a J-beta primer mix, a second PCR proceeded for about 7 to 11 cycles. TCRdb processed the 5' RACE reads anew with MiXCR; each CDR3 protein has one entry. In the table there are about 650,000 distinct CDR3 sequences, 45% to 60% of which are singletons. The sample comprised blood. The receptors originated from a woman older than 75 in good health.

The chain employs TRBV20-1 and TRBJ1-5; no clear D. Between the trimmed V and J ends, which lost 0 bases and 0 bases, there was a span of 9 bases. Germline CDR1 and CDR2: DFQATT and SNEGSKA (reference sequence). This CDR3 spans 15 amino acids. The CDR3 here is CSAREAGSSNQPQHF. CDR3 DNA: TGCAGTGCTAGAGAAGCGGGATCTAGCAATCAGCCCCAGCATTTT.

This clonotype turned up a few times. The rearrangement uses TRBV7-9 and TRBJ2-3; the D is unclear. V lost 1 base, J lost 4 bases, and 9 bases lay in between. The CDR3 runs 14 residues. Germline V gene sequence: CDR1 SEHNR, CDR2 FQNEAQ (reference sequence). The CDR3 nucleotides are TGTGCCAGCAGCTTAGTTACGTCGGCAGATACGCAGTATTTT. It encodes CASSLVTSADTQYF.

On this clonotype: This may arise from a read error, as a much more abundant clone is one base away. The chain has TRBV12-3 or TRBV12-4 and TRBJ1-6; D possibly corresponds to TRBD1 (5 bases). The CDR3 runs 14 residues. CDR3 amino acids: CANSSGAGRSPLHF. The CDR3 DNA follows: TGTGCCAACAGTTCTGGAGCAGGGAGATCACCCCTCCACTTT.

The chain recombines TRBV2 with TRBJ1-1; 7 nucleotides agree with TRBD1. Germline CDR1 SNHLY, CDR2 FYNNEI. With V trimmed by 6 bases and J by 2 bases, 3 bases remained unmatched. The CDR3 covers 13 residues. The CDR3 DNA reads as TGTGCCAGCAGATACAGGGGTAACACTGAAGCTTTCTTT. It specifies CASRYRGNTEAFF. The full variable domain, its missing parts supplied by reference TRBV2 and TRBJ1-1, is EPEVTQTPSHQVTQMGQEVILRCVPISNHLYFYWYRQILGQKVEFLVSFYNNEISEKSEIFDDQFSVERPDGSNFTLKIRSTKLEDSAMYFCASRYRGNTEAFFGQGTRLTVV.

The chain has TRBV4-1 and TRBJ2-5, with a tentative D call TRBD2 (5 bases). CDR1 and CDR2 from the germline V gene are MGHRA and YSYEKL. Trimming took off 1 base at V and 11 bases at J, with 14 bases between the two ends. This CDR3 is built from 13 residues. CDR3 protein: CASSQVATGKQYF. Here the CDR3 DNA reads TGCGCCAGCAGCCAAGTTGCAACCGGGAAGCAGTACTTC.

In this sample, this clonotype turned up many times. The chain links TRBV5-1 to TRBJ2-7; D may match TRBD1 or TRBD2 (6 bases each). CDR1 and CDR2 (germline): SGHRS, YFSETQ. Trimming pared 7 bases from V and 2 bases from J, leaving 19 bases between. The CDR3 runs to 15 residues. Written as DNA, the CDR3 is TGCGCCAGCTCATGGGGGGCAGGGGACACCTACGAGCAGTACTTC. This translates into CASSWGAGDTYEQYF.

Concerning this clonotype: A much larger clonotype is one base distant, so this may be a read error. The genes are TRBV5-5 and TRBJ2-1, with 7 bases that match TRBD2. Losses at the gene ends were 4 bases for V and 6 bases for J; bases not matched to a gene: 7. Germline assignment: CDR1 SGHKS and CDR2 YYEKEE (reference sequence). The CDR3 loop spans 14 amino acids. The CDR3 DNA is TGTGCCAGCAGCCCTGGACTAGTTTTCAATGAGCAGTTCTTC. It encodes CASSPGLVFNEQFF.

This clonotype was seen ten or more times. The chain joins TRBV28 to TRBJ2-7, with D possibly TRBD1 on 6 matching bases. V was pared by 4 bases and J by 2 bases, with 12 bases between. CDR1 and CDR2 (germline): MDHEN, SYDVKM. The length of the CDR3 is 14 residues. The CDR3 is CASSSDSQTYEQYF. The CDR3 bases are TGTGCCAGCAGTTCGGACAGCCAGACCTACGAGCAGTACTTC.

V usage is TRBV4-1 and J usage is TRBJ2-4, with D unclear. The DNA matches TRBJ2-7 better at its end, which makes the J call doubtful. Germline V gives CDR1 MGHRA, CDR2 YSYEKL. CDR3 length equals 16 residues. Written as DNA, the CDR3 is TGCGCCAGCAGCCAAGTCCGGAGTAGCCGAGAGCCCGAGCAGTACTTC. This encodes CASSQVRSSREPEQYF.

This clonotype was seen only a few times. The rearrangement links TRBV20-1 to TRBJ1-1, with D unclear. The germline gives CDR1 DFQATT, CDR2 SNEGSKA (reference sequence). CDR3 length: 16 amino acids. V lost 0 bases and J lost 1, with 15 bases in between. The CDR3 DNA reads as TGCAGTGCTAGAGACCCCCGTCCAGGATGGAACACTGAAGCTTTCTTT. This encodes CSARDPRPGWNTEAFF.

The V gene is TRBV5-1, the J gene TRBJ1-2, with a tentative D call TRBD1 (6 bases). The germline V gene has CDR1 SGHRS and CDR2 YFSETQ. V lost 2 bases to trimming and J lost 6 bases, with 17 bases between them. The CDR3 totals 15 residues. CDR3 coding DNA: TGCGCCAGCAGCTTTTGGCCAGGGGAAGAGAATGGCTACACCTTC. Translated: CASSFWPGEENGYTF.

The V call is TRBV9, the J call TRBJ2-4; D is unclear. Trimming stripped 4 bases from V and 13 bases from J, with 21 bases between. Germline CDR1 reads SGDLS; CDR2 reads YYNGEE. This CDR3 region has 14 residues. The CDR3 DNA sequence: TGTGCCAGCAGCCCCGACCGAACCTTTTACGGGCAGTACTTC. It codes for CASSPDRTFYGQYF.

This clonotype was seen only a few times. A much larger clone lies a single base off, so this may be a read error. The CDR3 bases are TGTGCCACCAGCAGTGCTCTTTCTCCCACAGATACGCAGTATTTT. Protein sequence: CATSSALSPTDTQYF. The rearrangement joins TRBV24-1 to TRBJ2-3, with no clear D. There are 15 residues in the CDR3. The germline V gene has CDR1 KGHDR and CDR2 SFDVKD. V lost 7 bases and J lost 2, with 15 bases in between.

This clonotype was counted many times. This chain joins TRBV20-1 and TRBJ2-4; 8 bases agree with TRBD2. With V trimmed by 6 bases and J by 4 bases, 5 bases remained unmatched. CDR1 DFQATT and CDR2 SNEGSKA come from the germline V gene (reference sequence). CDR3 length: 13 amino acids. The CDR3 coding sequence is TGCAGTGCACCACCGGGGGGGAAAAACATTCAGTACTTC. Its protein product is CSAPPGGKNIQYF.

This CDR3 is CASIGPDRWGDTQYF. CDR3 DNA sequence: TGTGCCAGCATCGGCCCTGATCGATGGGGAGATACGCAGTATTTT. The V gene is TRBV2, the J gene TRBJ2-3; D unresolved. In germline, CDR1 is SNHLY, CDR2 FYNNEI. V lost 7 bases to trimming and J lost 5 bases, with 19 bases between them. CDR3 size: 15 residues.

This rearrangement joins TRBV30 to TRBJ1-5, with 8 bases fitting TRBD1. The CDR3 runs 12 residues. Trimming at V came to 3 bases and at J to 6 bases, leaving 1 base not matched to a gene. Germline V gene data show CDR1 as GTSNPN and CDR2 as SVGIG (reference sequence). This CDR3 reads CAWSQGAQPQHF. In DNA form, the CDR3 reads TGTGCCTGGAGCCAGGGGGCTCAGCCCCAGCATTTT. The variable domain in full, completed from reference TRBV30 and TRBJ1-5, reads SQTIHQWPATLVQPVGSPLSLECTVEGTSNPNLYWYRQAAGRGLQLLFYSVGIGQISSEVPQNLSASRPQDRQFILSSKKLLLSDSGFYLCAWSQGAQPQHFGDGTRLSIL.

V and J are TRBV20-1 and TRBJ2-1; D not certain. Germline V CDR1 and CDR2: DFQATT, SNEGSKA (reference sequence). The CDR3 loop spans 12 amino acids. V lost 6 bases to trimming and J lost 6 bases, with 12 bases between them. CDR3 sequence: CSAFPDVNEQFF. CDR3 DNA sequence: TGCAGTGCCTTCCCAGATGTCAATGAGCAGTTCTTC.

As to this clonotype: A much larger clone sits a single nucleotide away, making a read error possible. V gene TRBV6-6 combines with J gene TRBJ2-1; D is unclear. The germline V and J ends were trimmed by 0 bases and 0 bases, with 6 bases remaining between them. Germline CDR1 MNHNY, CDR2 SVGAGI (reference sequence). The CDR3 extends over 15 amino acids. CDR3 region: CASSYSVSSYNEQFF. The CDR3, as DNA: TGTGCCAGCAGTTACTCTGTGAGCTCCTACAATGAGCAGTTCTTC.

CDR3 region: CSASSGTSGNFYNEQFF. CDR3 sequence (DNA): TGCAGTGCTAGCTCCGGGACTAGCGGGAATTTCTACAATGAGCAGTTCTTC. This chain uses TRBV20-1 with TRBJ2-1; 13 nucleotides line up with TRBD2. The length of the CDR3 is 17 residues. J gave up 3 bases and V 3 bases, and 8 bases lay outside the gene matches. Germline V gene lookup returns CDR1 DFQATT and CDR2 SNEGSKA (reference sequence).

The gene calls are TRBV5-1 and TRBJ2-7; no clear D gene. CDR1 SGHRS and CDR2 YFSETQ come from the germline V gene. Between the trimmed V and J ends, which lost 0 bases and 4 bases, there was a span of 8 bases. There are 13 residues in the CDR3. The CDR3 here is CASSLAHSYEQYF. The CDR3 DNA is TGCGCCAGCAGCTTGGCACACAGTTACGAGCAGTACTTC.

The chain links TRBV7-2 to TRBJ2-7; the match to TRBD1 covers 9 bases. The length of the CDR3 is 15 residues. V lost 5 bases, J lost 1 base, and 6 bases stayed unmatched. Germline-derived CDR1 and CDR2 are SGHTA and FQGNSA. CDR3 nucleotide sequence: TGTGCCAGCAGCCAGGGACAGGGCTTTTCCTACGAGCAGTACTTC. Amino acids: CASSQGQGFSYEQYF.

At least ten counts were recorded for this clonotype. This chain uses TRBV15 with TRBJ2-4; possibly TRBD2 for D (6 bases). Germline V gene sequence: CDR1 LNHNV, CDR2 YYDKDF (reference sequence). V lost 5 bases to trimming and J lost 3 bases, with 17 bases between them. This CDR3 has 16 amino acids. The DNA for the CDR3 is TGTGCCACCAGCCCCCGGACTACCTCTATCAAAAACATTCAGTACTTC. Amino acid sequence: CATSPRTTSIKNIQYF.